A single sample is the source of the 29 T cell receptor beta chains below, sequenced in a study of T cell responses to AZD1222 COVID-19 vaccine. Libraries were prepared by immunoSEQ multiplex PCR; TCRdb keeps only in-frame clonotypes and omits some of them. The table has approximately 110,000 clones, around 89% seen once; the top ten hold about 4.3%. Sequenced material: peripheral blood, taken on day 0 of AZD1222 vaccination. The receptors shown here come from an adult in good health.

This clone was observed a few times. The chain combines TRBV19 with TRBJ2-7; maybe TRBD1 (6 bases). Trimming removed 4 bases from V and 2 bases from J, with 18 bases in between. Germline V CDR1 and CDR2: LNHDA, SQIVND (reference sequence). The CDR3 runs to 16 residues. CDR3 bases: TGTGCCAGTAGTAGCGCCGGGACAAAAGCCCCCTACGAGCAGTACTTC. Protein: CASSSAGTKAPYEQYF.

CDR3 sequence: CSARSPDEQYF. The CDR3 coding sequence is TGCAGTGCTAGGAGCCCGGACGAGCAGTACTTC. The rearrangement links TRBV20-1 to TRBJ2-7; D gene ambiguous. Trimming shortened V by 3 bases and J by 5 bases, and 8 bases separated the two germline ends. The V gene's germline CDR1 is DFQATT and CDR2 SNEGSKA (reference sequence). The CDR3 spans 11 residues.

This clone was detected once. The genes are TRBV3-1 (or the pseudogene TRBV3-2) and TRBJ1-2; TRBD1 aligns across 8 bases. This CDR3 is built from 15 residues. Germline V gene sequence: CDR1 LGHDT, CDR2 YNNKEL (reference sequence). The ends lost 1 base at V and 5 bases at J; junction bases unmatched: 6. The CDR3 DNA follows: TGTGCCAGCAGCCAAGGAGTGGACAGGGCTTATGGCTACACCTTC. Its translation: CASSQGVDRAYGYTF.

This rearrangement joins TRBV11-2 to TRBJ2-3; no reliable D call. This CDR3 contains 13 residues. Trimming removed 1 base at V and 2 bases at J, with 4 bases between. Germline CDR1 is SGHAT and CDR2 is FQNNGV. In nucleotides, the CDR3 is TGTGCCAGCAGCTTAGCCTTCACAGATACGCAGTATTTT. It codes for CASSLAFTDTQYF.

The rearrangement uses TRBV19 and TRBJ1-1; no clear D. Trimming pared 4 bases from V and 8 bases from J, leaving 17 bases between. This CDR3 has 14 amino acids. CDR1 LNHDA and CDR2 SQIVND come from the germline V gene (reference sequence). The CDR3: CASSREDARSEAFF. The CDR3 DNA sequence: TGTGCCAGTAGTAGAGAGGACGCCCGGTCAGAAGCTTTCTTT.

This chain joins TRBV28 and TRBJ2-2; D call uncertain. Looked up from germline, CDR1 is MDHEN and CDR2 is SYDVKM. This CDR3 is built from 14 residues. The V end was cut by 6 bases, the J end by 5 bases, with 13 bases between. In DNA, the CDR3 is TGTGCCAGCAGGCCCATCCGACGAACCGGGGAGCTGTTTTTT. Its translation: CASRPIRRTGELFF.

The rearrangement joins TRBV5-1 to TRBJ2-3; D not certain. Trimming removed 1 base at V and 1 base at J, with 13 bases between. Germline CDR1 and CDR2: SGHRS and YFSETQ. The CDR3 is 16 amino acids. This chain's CDR3 is CASSLQSLKGTDTQYF. CDR3 bases: TGCGCCAGCAGCTTGCAATCTTTAAAGGGCACAGATACGCAGTATTTT.

The table lists this clone with a count of one. The chain recombines TRBV19 with TRBJ1-4; D is uncertain. From germline, CDR1 is LNHDA and CDR2 SQIVND (reference sequence). The CDR3 length is 16 residues. The V and J ends lost 0 bases and 6 bases respectively, with 14 bases between them. The CDR3 reads CASSIDTAGGHEKLFF. The CDR3 coding sequence is TGTGCCAGTAGTATAGATACGGCAGGAGGTCATGAAAAACTGTTTTTT.

The V call is TRBV7-2, the J call TRBJ2-5; no clear D gene. CDR1 is SGHTA and CDR2 is FQGNSA in the germline V gene. The V end lost 5 bases, the J end lost 9 bases, and 16 bases lay between the germline ends. The CDR3 has 13 residues. The CDR3 protein is CASSPPIPVAQYF. Written as DNA, the CDR3 is TGTGCCAGCAGCCCCCCCATCCCCGTGGCCCAGTACTTC.

The rearrangement joins TRBV5-1 to TRBJ1-3, with 8 bases that match TRBD1. After removal of 5 bases from V and 0 bases from J, the junction contained 7 bases not matched to a gene. The CDR3 covers 16 residues. Germline V gene sequence: CDR1 SGHRS, CDR2 YFSETQ. Written as DNA, the CDR3 is TGCGCCAGCAGAAGGTCAACAGGGGGCTCTGGAAACACCATATATTTT. This translates into CASRRSTGGSGNTIYF.

The J gene is TRBJ1-2, the V gene TRBV27; D is perhaps TRBD1 (6 bases). Germline values: CDR1 MNHEY, CDR2 SMNVEV (reference sequence). This CDR3 region has 16 residues. Deletions cut 7 bases from V and 11 bases from J, with 29 bases between. CDR3 amino acids: CASISILPGGRGVYTF. The CDR3 region has the DNA TGTGCCAGCATTTCAATCCTCCCGGGGGGGCGCGGTGTTTACACCTTC.

The genes are TRBV5-3 and TRBJ2-7; D is perhaps TRBD1 (5 bases). TRBV5-3 is filed as an ORF, its function uncertain. V lost 2 bases and J lost 4, with 13 bases in between. The CDR3 contains 14 residues. In nucleotides, the CDR3 is TGTGCCAGAAGCTTAAGACAGATGATTTACGAGCAGTACTTC. As protein: CARSLRQMIYEQYF.

J is TRBJ2-1 and V is TRBV7-2, with a weak D call TRBD1 (6 bases). Deletions cut 2 bases from V and 15 bases from J, with 11 bases between. The CDR3 runs 11 residues. The germline V gene encodes CDR1 SGHTA and CDR2 FQGNSA. DNA for the CDR3: TGTGCCAGCAGCTTATTGGGGGCTCGGTTCTTC. Its translation is CASSLLGARFF.

The chain has TRBV14 and TRBJ2-5; 9 bases line up with TRBD1. Trimming at V came to 4 bases and at J to 2 bases, leaving 2 bases not matched to a gene. Germline-derived CDR1 and CDR2 are SGHDN and FVKESK. The CDR3 loop spans 14 amino acids. The CDR3 DNA is TGTGCCAGCAGCCGACAGGGGGAGCAAGAGACCCAGTACTTC. This sequence encodes CASSRQGEQETQYF.

The chain links TRBV6-5 to TRBJ1-5; 9 bases map to TRBD1. Germline lookup yields CDR1 MNHEY and CDR2 SVGAGI. Trimming cost V 4 bases and J 7 bases; bases outside gene matches: 5. The CDR3 consists of 14 residues. CDR3 in amino acids: CASSFGQGMQPQHF. DNA of the CDR3: TGTGCCAGCAGTTTCGGACAGGGGATGCAGCCCCAGCATTTT.

The V gene is TRBV6-1, the J gene TRBJ2-3; D is undetermined. Germline CDR1 MNHNS, CDR2 SASEGT. The germline V and J ends were trimmed by 2 bases and 2 bases, with 11 bases remaining between them. The CDR3 consists of 15 residues. Here the CDR3 DNA reads TGTGCCAGCAGTGAAAAGGGCGTGTACACAGATACGCAGTATTTT. This gives the protein CASSEKGVYTDTQYF.

This clone appeared a few times. V gene TRBV10-2 combines with J gene TRBJ2-3, with 10 bases fitting TRBD2. There are 13 residues in the CDR3. From germline, CDR1 is WSHSY and CDR2 SAAADI. The V gene end was trimmed by 9 bases and the J gene end by 1 base; junction bases not matched to a gene: 1. The CDR3 reads CASGLAGTDTQYF. DNA of the CDR3: TGCGCCAGTGGACTAGCGGGCACAGATACGCAGTATTTT.

The J gene is TRBJ1-6, the V gene TRBV9; D might be TRBD1 (5 bases). The CDR3 covers 15 residues. The germline V gene encodes CDR1 SGDLS and CDR2 YYNGEE. Trimming left V 4 bases short and J 5 bases short, with 13 bases between. The CDR3 DNA reads as TGTGCCAGCAGCCTAATCCGGGACGATAATTCACCCCTCCACTTT. Translation: CASSLIRDDNSPLHF.

This clone appeared a single time. J is TRBJ2-4 and V is TRBV5-6, with D tentatively TRBD1 or TRBD2 (5 bases each). Trimming took off 2 bases at V and 3 bases at J, with 18 bases between the two ends. CDR3 length: 17 residues. Germline V CDR1 and CDR2: SGHDT, YYEEEE. CDR3 loop: CASSFSGTLFVKNIQYF. CDR3 coding DNA: TGTGCCAGCAGCTTCTCCGGGACCCTCTTTGTCAAAAACATTCAGTACTTC.

The CDR3 loop is CASKNQGGKNIQYF. CDR3 coding DNA: TGTGCCAGCAAAAATCAGGGAGGCAAAAACATTCAGTACTTC. The chain couples TRBV28 to TRBJ2-4, with D perhaps matching TRBD2 (6 bases). CDR1 and CDR2 from the germline V gene are MDHEN and SYDVKM. The CDR3 spans 14 residues. V was clipped by 7 bases and J by 3 bases, with 13 bases between them.

The chain uses TRBV5-1 and TRBJ2-7; D call uncertain. The V gene's germline CDR1 is SGHRS and CDR2 YFSETQ. The CDR3 covers 13 residues. V lost 2 bases to trimming and J lost 0 bases, with 6 bases between them. The CDR3 sequence: CASSFRSSYEQYF. The CDR3 bases are TGCGCCAGCAGCTTTCGGTCCTCCTACGAGCAGTACTTC.

This chain connects TRBV5-6 to TRBJ1-6; no reliable D call. CDR1 SGHDT and CDR2 YYEEEE come from the germline V gene. Trimming removed 6 bases from V and 18 bases from J, with 22 bases in between. There are 13 residues in the CDR3. CDR3: CASTFAEGLPPHF. Written as DNA, the CDR3 is TGTGCCAGCACCTTTGCGGAGGGCCTACCGCCCCACTTT.

V gene TRBV20-1 combines with J gene TRBJ2-7; D is unresolved. Per germline, CDR1 DFQATT and CDR2 SNEGSKA (reference sequence). V lost 4 bases to trimming and J lost 5 bases, with 9 bases between them. The CDR3 sequence is 11 residues long. The CDR3 nucleotides read TGCAGTGCTACGCCCCAAGACGAGCAGTACTTC. Translated: CSATPQDEQYF.

CDR3 protein: CASSLARIGRGPDNEQFF. CDR3 DNA sequence: TGTGCCAGCAGCTTAGCGCGGATAGGGCGGGGGCCAGACAATGAGCAGTTCTTC. The chain links TRBV7-2 to TRBJ2-1, with D tentatively TRBD2 (7 bases). V lost 0 bases and J 5 bases, leaving 20 bases between the germline ends. The CDR3 has 18 amino acids. Germline V gives CDR1 SGHTA, CDR2 FQGNSA.

This clone was detected only once. This chain joins TRBV7-2 and TRBJ2-3; 7 bases match TRBD2. Trimming at V came to 5 bases and at J to 2 bases, leaving 7 bases not matched to a gene. This CDR3 has 15 amino acids. Germline V gene sequence: CDR1 SGHTA, CDR2 FQGNSA. This chain's CDR3 is CASSLRTRFTDTQYF. The CDR3 bases are TGTGCCAGCAGCCTGCGGACTAGGTTCACAGATACGCAGTATTTT.

This chain joins TRBV5-1 and TRBJ1-1; D ambiguous. The CDR3 has 15 residues. Trimming removed 1 base from V and 1 base from J, with 11 bases in between. Germline V gene lookup returns CDR1 SGHRS and CDR2 YFSETQ. For the CDR3, the DNA is TGCGCCAGCAGCTTGATGGCAGTCACGAACACTGAAGCTTTCTTT. This translates into CASSLMAVTNTEAFF.

The chain recombines TRBV19 with TRBJ2-7, with D perhaps being TRBD1 or TRBD2 (5 bases each). The CDR3 is made up of 13 amino acids. Trimming took off 9 bases at V and 5 bases at J, with 17 bases between the two ends. The germline CDR1 and CDR2 sequences are LNHDA and SQIVND (reference sequence). CDR3 amino acids: CASRGPSGDEQYF. CDR3 DNA: TGTGCCAGCCGGGGCCCGTCCGGCGACGAGCAGTACTTC.

On this clone itself: Other DNA sequences in the same sample also yield this CDR3. The V call is TRBV30, the J call TRBJ1-5; weak D call: TRBD1 (5 bases). V gave up 1 base and J gave up 5 bases, with 9 bases separating them. This CDR3 is built from 13 residues. Germline-derived CDR1 and CDR2 are GTSNPN and SVGIG (reference sequence). The CDR3 region has the DNA TGTGCCTGGAGTGGGGGGACCGATCAGCCCCAGCATTTT. Translation: CAWSGGTDQPQHF.

V is TRBV28 and J is TRBJ2-4, with 13 bases lining up with TRBD2. Germline CDR1 MDHEN, CDR2 SYDVKM. This CDR3 has 18 amino acids. V gave up 6 bases and J gave up 1 base; unmatched junction bases: 9. CDR3 loop: CASRELAGGPGAKNIQYF. CDR3 nucleotides: TGTGCCAGCAGGGAACTAGCGGGAGGGCCTGGGGCCAAAAACATTCAGTACTTC.